This TCR beta chain was profiled in a study of T cell changes during pregnancy in multiple sclerosis. TCRdb's copy holds only in-frame clones and misses some; the assay was immunoSEQ multiplex PCR. The sample records roughly 48,000 clones, 88% being singletons. The CDR3 has 11 residues. Germline assignment: CDR1 GTSNPN and CDR2 SVGIG (reference sequence). Trimming took 4 bases from V and 11 from J, leaving 14 bases between them. The chain employs TRBV30 and TRBJ1-1; D gene unclear. The TCR was taken from a female donor with multiple sclerosis, enrolled in a pregnancy study. Sequencing was performed on CD4+ T cells from peripheral blood mononuclear cells, taken in the second trimester of pregnancy. The CDR3 bases are TGTGCCTGGATGGGTCGGGAGATGGCTTTCTTT. Protein sequence: CAWMGREMAFF.